This note documents a single T cell receptor beta chain sequence. These data belong to a study of blood T cell repertoires in COVID-19. Germline lookup yields CDR1 MGHRA and CDR2 YSYEKL. There are 16 residues in the CDR3. Trimming left V 0 bases short and J 6 bases short, with 17 bases between. TCRdb's table, derived via immunoSEQ multiplex PCR, lists solely in-frame clones and lacks some. This table holds fewer than 400,000 clones, 90% to 95% found once. This sequence originates from a woman younger than 45 who had been exposed to COVID-19. The chain links TRBV4-1 to TRBJ1-1; D gene unclear. Sequencing was carried out using PBMCs or T cells enriched from blood (not recorded which). CDR3 sequence reads: CASSQDPPPGCPEAFF. The DNA of the CDR3 is TGCGCCAGCAGCCAAGATCCTCCCCCGGGGTGCCCTGAAGCTTTCTTT.